The 3 T cell receptor beta chains reported below all come from one sample, sequenced in a study of low-dose radiotherapy and immunotherapy resistance in tumors. TRAV- and TRBV-specific primers were used for first-strand cDNA, which covered alpha and beta chains. A constant-region primer paired with the V-primer adapter amplified TCRs over approximately 18 PCR cycles. Each CDR3 protein gets one entry after TCRdb re-called the reads with MiXCR. Here the sample spans under 15,000 distinct CDR3 sequences, 60% being singletons. These receptor sequences come from a human donor with advanced metastatic prostate, ovarian, gallbladder or colorectal cancer (not recorded which). This table probably holds off-target reads from a library built for another chain.

This clonotype has a single count. The chain has TRBV12-3 or TRBV12-4 and TRBJ2-2; D gene ambiguous. V was clipped by 11 bases and J by 4 bases, with 14 bases between them. This CDR3 is built from 13 residues. CDR3 protein: CACGDFITGELFF. CDR3 coding DNA: TGTGCCTGCGGAGACTTCATCACCGGGGAGCTGTTTTTT.

This chain uses TRBV29-1 with TRBJ2-5, with D perhaps matching TRBD1 (5 bases). Germline V gives CDR1 SQVTM, CDR2 ANQGSEA. With 8 bases removed from V and 1 base from J, the gap between germline ends came to 14 bases. The CDR3 runs 13 residues. The CDR3 DNA sequence: TGCAGCTCCACAGGCCAGCTCCAAGAGACCCAGTACTTC. Amino acids: CSSTGQLQETQYF.

The CDR3 region has the DNA TGTGCCAGCCGGGTGGCGGACAGGGAAGCTTTCTTT. This sequence encodes CASRVADREAFF. This chain connects TRBV6-2 or TRBV6-3 to TRBJ1-1, with 7 bases aligning to TRBD1. Trimming at V came to 8 bases and at J to 8 bases, leaving 8 bases not matched to a gene. Germline assignment: CDR1 MNHEY and CDR2 SVGEGT. There are 12 residues in the CDR3.